This passage covers 3 T cell receptor beta chains from one sample sequenced in a study of early T cells in non-severe SARS-CoV-2 infection. TCRdb independently ran MiXCR on the 5' RACE reads; one entry per CDR3 protein. Of about 55,000 distinct CDR3 sequences detected, about 6.4% appear once; the ten largest clones hold approximately 5.5%. The sequences come from whole blood, collected at baseline. The receptors originated from an adult who was a healthcare worker with PCR-confirmed SARS-CoV-2 infection or an uninfected control (not recorded which).

This clonotype came up many times. The J gene is TRBJ2-3, the V gene TRBV29-1; D may be TRBD1 or TRBD2 (6 bases each). CDR1 SQVTM and CDR2 ANQGSEA come from the germline V gene. The CDR3 extends over 13 amino acids. Trimming shortened V by 3 bases and J by 0 bases, and 7 bases separated the two germline ends. The DNA of the CDR3 is TGCAGCGTTGACGGGGGCAGCACAGATACGCAGTATTTT. It yields the protein CSVDGGSTDTQYF.

The J gene is TRBJ1-2, the V gene TRBV12-3 or TRBV12-4; D is ambiguous. CDR3 size: 13 residues. V was cut by 5 bases and J by 2 bases, with 9 bases left in between. The CDR3 here is CASSPTENYGYTF. The DNA for the CDR3 is TGTGCCAGCAGTCCTACAGAGAACTATGGCTACACCTTC.

This clonotype has just a few counts. V gene TRBV29-1 combines with J gene TRBJ2-7; D remains ambiguous. V dropped 5 bases and J dropped 3 bases, with 11 bases sitting between them. The CDR3 loop spans 12 amino acids. Germline V lookup: CDR1 SQVTM, CDR2 ANQGSEA. Here the CDR3 DNA reads TGCAGCGTTTTCACAAGCTACTACGAGCAGTACTTC. Amino acids: CSVFTSYYEQYF.